The 17 T cell receptor beta chains below all came from one sample that was sequenced in a study of response to subunit inactivated influenza vaccine. TCRdb re-derived calls from the RT-PCR reads in MiXCR, one entry per CDR3 protein. The sample shows around 520,000 distinct CDR3 sequences, about 25% of them seen only once. Sequenced material: CD4+ T cells sorted from PBMCs, taken approximately 5 days after vaccination. The receptors come from a man aged 45-65 years who received an inactivated influenza vaccine.

The rearrangement uses TRBV20-1 and TRBJ2-4, with D unresolved. The CDR3 covers 11 residues. Trimming removed 4 bases from V and 8 bases from J, with 9 bases in between. Germline lookup yields CDR1 DFQATT and CDR2 SNEGSKA (reference sequence). CDR3 residues: CSATMKDIQYF. CDR3 bases: TGCAGTGCTACCATGAAGGACATTCAGTACTTC.

The rearrangement links TRBV7-2 to TRBJ2-3; D tentatively fits TRBD1 or TRBD2 (5 bases each). The V gene's germline CDR1 is SGHTA and CDR2 FQGNSA. The CDR3 runs 15 residues. Between the trimmed V and J ends, which lost 0 bases and 5 bases, there was a span of 12 bases. CDR3 nucleotides: TGTGCCAGCAGCTTAGCGCGGGCAGGGCGAGATACGCAGTATTTT. Protein product: CASSLARAGRDTQYF.

The V gene is TRBV11-2, the J gene TRBJ2-2; possibly TRBD2 for D (6 bases). The CDR3 consists of 15 residues. CDR1 SGHAT and CDR2 FQNNGV come from the germline V gene. The V gene lost 2 bases and the J gene lost 7 bases, with 14 bases spanning the gap. CDR3 sequence: CASSLWGGPVGELFF. The CDR3 DNA is TGTGCCAGCAGCTTATGGGGAGGCCCGGTCGGGGAGCTGTTTTTT.

This clonotype was picked up a small number of times. The gene calls are TRBV7-2 and TRBJ2-1; tentative D call: TRBD1 (6 bases). Trimming left V 5 bases short and J 6 bases short, with 11 bases between. Germline V gene sequence: CDR1 SGHTA, CDR2 FQGNSA. CDR3 length equals 13 residues. This CDR3 is CASSVEQGNEQFF. The CDR3 nucleotides are TGTGCCAGCAGCGTCGAACAGGGCAATGAGCAGTTCTTC.

The V gene is TRBV21-1, the J gene TRBJ2-7; TRBD2, as called in the table, went unchecked against the DNA. TRBV21-1 is flagged as a pseudogene. The CDR3 consists of 17 residues. In DNA, the CDR3 is TGTGCCAGCAGTAAACTAGCGGGGGGGATTACCTCCTACGAGCAGTACTTC. The encoded protein is CASSKLAGGITSYEQYF.

This clonotype has only a few counts. J is TRBJ2-1 and V is TRBV7-8; 14 positions agree with TRBD2. The trim removed 4 bases at V and 9 bases at J, leaving 14 bases unmatched. This CDR3 spans 18 amino acids. Germline CDR1 and CDR2: SGHVS and FQNEAQ. The CDR3 here is CASSSRPGTSGSYGEQFF. DNA for the CDR3: TGTGCCAGCAGCTCAAGGCCCGGGACTAGCGGGAGTTACGGTGAGCAGTTCTTC.

This clonotype has only a few counts. V and J are TRBV5-5 and TRBJ2-5; possible D gene TRBD2, 5 bases. CDR3 size: 15 residues. Between the trimmed V and J ends, which lost 0 bases and 5 bases, there was a span of 14 bases. The germline V gene encodes CDR1 SGHKS and CDR2 YYEKEE (reference sequence). This chain's CDR3 is CASSLGGLPFETQYF. CDR3 bases: TGTGCCAGCAGCTTGGGAGGACTCCCTTTTGAGACCCAGTACTTC.

The CDR3 reads CATSRMTSGYNEQFF. DNA for the CDR3: TGTGCCACCAGCAGAATGACTAGCGGTTACAATGAGCAGTTCTTC. J is TRBJ2-1 and V is TRBV15; 9 bases line up with TRBD2. V shed 2 bases and J 4 bases; nucleotides not matched to a gene: 3. Germline V gene lookup returns CDR1 LNHNV and CDR2 YYDKDF (reference sequence). CDR3 length: 15 residues.

This clonotype came up a few times. The CDR3 DNA reads as TGTGCCAGCAGCTTAGGTATCTGGGAGAGGTCCTACAATGAGCAGTTCTTC. This translates into CASSLGIWERSYNEQFF. This rearrangement joins TRBV7-9 to TRBJ2-1, with TRBD2 as a possible D gene (5 bases). The germline gives CDR1 SEHNR, CDR2 FQNEAQ (reference sequence). Trimming stripped 1 base from V and 1 base from J, with 14 bases between. The CDR3 loop spans 17 amino acids.

This clonotype was seen ten or more times. The chain uses TRBV5-5 and TRBJ2-5, with a tentative D call TRBD1 (5 bases). Trimming shortened V by 1 base and J by 1 base, and 5 bases separated the two germline ends. Germline CDR1 is SGHKS and CDR2 is YYEKEE (reference sequence). The CDR3 spans 13 residues. Here the CDR3 reads CASSLQGQETQYF. The CDR3 DNA follows: TGTGCCAGCAGCTTGCAGGGCCAAGAGACCCAGTACTTC.

In its sample, this clonotype was seen a few times. This sequence joins TRBV6-2 or TRBV6-3 and TRBJ2-5; D assignment may be TRBD1 or TRBD2 (6 bases each). Germline CDR1 is MNHEY and CDR2 is SVGEGT. Trimming stripped 6 bases from V and 4 bases from J, with 15 bases between. This CDR3 region has 14 residues. Here the CDR3 reads CASREGGPPETQYF. For the CDR3, the DNA is TGTGCCAGCAGGGAGGGGGGCCCCCCAGAGACCCAGTACTTC.

This clonotype was seen at least ten times. V gene TRBV15 combines with J gene TRBJ1-5, with unresolved D. CDR3 length equals 13 residues. CDR1 LNHNV and CDR2 YYDKDF come from the germline V gene (reference sequence). Trimming pared 0 bases from V and 5 bases from J, leaving 5 bases between. CDR3 sequence: CATSREADQPQHF. In DNA, the CDR3 is TGTGCCACCAGCAGAGAGGCTGATCAGCCCCAGCATTTT. The full variable domain, in which reference TRBV15 and TRBJ1-5 provide the parts outside the CDR3, is DAMVIQNPRYQVTQFGKPVTLSCSQTLNHNVMYWYQQKSSQAPKLLFHYYDKDFNNEADTPDNFQSRRPNTSFCFLDIRSPGLGDTAMYLCATSREADQPQHFGDGTRLSIL.

DNA for the CDR3: TGTGCCAGCAGTTACTTAAACAGGGTCCCCGGGGAGCTGTTTTTT. It yields the protein CASSYLNRVPGELFF. V gene TRBV6-5 combines with J gene TRBJ2-2; D might be TRBD1 (6 bases). The CDR3 is made up of 15 amino acids. V lost 1 base, J lost 6 bases, and 12 bases lay in between. The germline CDR1 and CDR2 sequences are MNHEY and SVGAGI.

This clonotype was picked up a small number of times. This chain connects TRBV20-1 to TRBJ1-2, with D maybe TRBD1 (5 bases). V was cut by 0 bases and J by 4 bases, with 12 bases left in between. The CDR3 loop spans 14 amino acids. The germline gives CDR1 DFQATT, CDR2 SNEGSKA (reference sequence). Here the CDR3 DNA reads TGCAGTGCTAGAGATAAGGGGAAGGTCTATGGCTACACCTTC. Translating gives CSARDKGKVYGYTF.

This sequence joins TRBV2 and TRBJ2-1; TRBD1 is a possible D gene (6 bases). Trimming took 7 bases from V and 9 from J, leaving 13 bases between them. The CDR3 length is 12 residues. Germline V gene lookup returns CDR1 SNHLY and CDR2 FYNNEI. In nucleotides, the CDR3 is TGTGCCAGCAAGCAGGGGTTAGTTGAGCAGTTCTTC. Translating gives CASKQGLVEQFF.

This clonotype occurred a few times. This chain uses TRBV10-3 with TRBJ2-5, with unresolved D. This CDR3 has 13 amino acids. Germline assignment: CDR1 ENHRY and CDR2 SYGVKD. The germline V and J ends were trimmed by 2 bases and 5 bases, with 9 bases remaining between them. This CDR3 reads CAISETQFETQYF. For the CDR3, the DNA is TGTGCCATCAGTGAGACGCAGTTTGAGACCCAGTACTTC.

The chain couples TRBV20-1 to TRBJ2-5; D possibly corresponds to TRBD2 (7 bases). CDR3 size: 14 residues. Per germline, CDR1 DFQATT and CDR2 SNEGSKA (reference sequence). Trimming cost V 0 bases and J 5 bases, with 13 bases left between them. The CDR3 loop reads CSARDRGARETQYF. The CDR3 DNA follows: TGCAGTGCTAGAGATCGGGGGGCCCGGGAGACCCAGTACTTC.